Shown below are 14 T cell receptor beta chains from a single sample sequenced in a study of cytomegalovirus exposure and HLA in healthy donors. Both 60 Vbeta primers and 13 Jbeta primers went into the PCR. Data came from immunoSEQ multiplex PCR; TCRdb stores just in-frame clones and leaves some out. The sample records around 170,000 clones, more than 65% being singletons. Sequencing input: PBMCs. These receptors all come from a woman in her twenties or thirties in good health and CMV-seropositive.

The V gene is TRBV5-1, the J gene TRBJ2-3; 9 nucleotides match TRBD2. There are 16 residues in the CDR3. CDR1 is SGHRS and CDR2 is YFSETQ in the germline V gene. The J segment lost 2 bases and the V segment lost 5 bases, leaving 9 bases of the junction unmatched. The CDR3 protein is CASRPLSGGNTDTQYF. The CDR3, as DNA: TGCGCCAGCAGACCCCTCAGCGGGGGGAACACAGATACGCAGTATTTT.

This clone was detected a few times. This sample also contains other DNA sequences that code for the same CDR3. The chain carries TRBV9 and TRBJ2-5; no clear D gene. Looked up from germline, CDR1 is SGDLS and CDR2 is YYNGEE. The V end lost 0 bases, the J end lost 1 base, and 7 bases lay between the germline ends. This CDR3 comprises 14 residues. In nucleotides, the CDR3 is TGTGCCAGCAGCGTAGGAGGCGGCCAAGAGACCCAGTACTTC. Translated: CASSVGGGQETQYF.

The gene calls are TRBV7-2 and TRBJ2-7, with 8 bases fitting TRBD1. V lost 2 bases and J lost 5; bases outside the gene matches: 14. Germline V gene data show CDR1 as SGHTA and CDR2 as FQGNSA. This CDR3 has 17 residues. The CDR3 loop is CASSLHVSGTGANEQYF. The DNA for the CDR3 is TGTGCCAGCAGCTTACACGTATCTGGGACAGGTGCGAACGAGCAGTACTTC.

This chain connects TRBV11-3 to TRBJ2-3; possibly TRBD2 for D (5 bases). The V end was cut by 5 bases, the J end by 8 bases, with 14 bases between. This CDR3 has 13 amino acids. Germline CDR1 SGHNT, CDR2 YENEEA. CDR3 in DNA: TGTGCCAGCAGCGCGCCCCCCGGGGTTACGCAGTATTTT. It is translated as CASSAPPGVTQYF.

The chain has TRBV7-8 and TRBJ1-3; D might be TRBD1 (6 bases). This CDR3 comprises 14 residues. V was cut by 5 bases and J by 0 bases, with 8 bases left in between. CDR1 is SGHVS and CDR2 is FQNEAQ in the germline V gene. The chain's CDR3 is CASSPRGSGNTIYF. CDR3 DNA: TGTGCCAGCAGCCCCAGGGGCTCTGGAAACACCATATATTTT.

This clone was seen more than once but under ten times. The chain uses TRBV6-1 and TRBJ1-5, with TRBD1 matching over 7 bases. Losses at the gene ends were 2 bases for V and 7 bases for J; bases not matched to a gene: 8. The length of the CDR3 is 15 residues. Germline loops: CDR1 MNHNS, CDR2 SASEGT. The CDR3 is CASSEKTGTKQPQHF. The CDR3, as DNA: TGTGCCAGCAGTGAAAAGACAGGGACAAAGCAGCCCCAGCATTTT.

The genes are TRBV5-4 and TRBJ1-1; 12 bases agree with TRBD1. The germline V gene encodes CDR1 SGHNT and CDR2 YYREEE (reference sequence). The CDR3 has 18 amino acids. J lost 1 base, V lost 4 bases, and 11 bases had no gene match. CDR3 sequence: CASSPLVGQGASNTEAFF. In DNA, the CDR3 is TGTGCCAGCAGCCCCCTTGTGGGACAGGGGGCTTCGAACACTGAAGCTTTCTTT.

This clone was recorded only once. One end of the junction does not line up with germline, which may come from a read error. In nucleotides, the CDR3 is TGTGCCAGCAGCCCAGGACAGGGAAGTATATTCTTC. Amino acid sequence: CASSPGQGSIFF. V is TRBV9 and J is TRBJ1-2, with 8 bases fitting TRBD1. The length of the CDR3 is 12 residues. Germline assignment: CDR1 SGDLS and CDR2 YYNGEE.

There are a few counts of this clone. The chain links TRBV7-2 to TRBJ2-1, with D possibly TRBD1 on 8 matching bases. Germline CDR1 is SGHTA and CDR2 is FQGNSA. The ends were cut back, 6 bases at V and 14 bases at J, with 17 bases in the middle. CDR3 length equals 12 residues. The CDR3 DNA is TGTGCCAGCAGGGGAGGGGACAGGAGGAAGTTCTTC. Its protein is CASRGGDRRKFF. The variable domain in full, with the rest retrieved from reference TRBV7-2 and TRBJ2-1, is GAGVSQSPSNKVTEKGKDVELRCDPISGHTALYWYRQSLGQGLEFLIYFQGNSAPDKSGLPSDRFSAERTGGSVSTLTIQRTQQEDSAVYLCASRGGDRRKFFGPGTRLTVL.

This chain joins TRBV7-3 and TRBJ1-6; D call uncertain. The length of the CDR3 is 13 residues. Germline-derived CDR1 and CDR2 are SGHTA and FQGTGA. V dropped 9 bases and J dropped 8 bases, with 14 bases sitting between them. The CDR3, as DNA: TGTGCCAGTGCCGCTGGGGAGTATTCACCCCTCCACTTT. It encodes CASAAGEYSPLHF.

In this sample, this clone turned up once. This rearrangement joins TRBV25-1 to TRBJ2-5; 7 nucleotides align to TRBD2. The J segment lost 5 bases and the V segment lost 4 bases, leaving 7 bases of the junction unmatched. The CDR3 has 14 residues. The germline CDR1 and CDR2 sequences are MGHDK and SYGVNS. The CDR3 is CASSGEGKRETQYF. The CDR3 DNA reads as TGTGCCAGCAGTGGGGAGGGGAAAAGGGAGACCCAGTACTTC.

This rearrangement joins TRBV7-2 to TRBJ2-7, with 7 bases matching TRBD1. Germline-derived CDR1 and CDR2 are SGHTA and FQGNSA. The CDR3 contains 13 residues. The trim removed 5 bases at V and 3 bases at J, leaving 4 bases unmatched. CDR3 loop: CASSPDRNYEQYF. CDR3 nucleotides: TGTGCCAGCAGCCCGGACAGGAACTACGAGCAGTACTTC.

The V and J genes are TRBV6-4 and TRBJ1-2, with 8 bases aligning to TRBD1. V lost 5 bases and J lost 4; bases outside the gene matches: 6. The CDR3 consists of 14 residues. The germline gives CDR1 MRHNA, CDR2 SNTAGT. CDR3 residues: CASSQDRVSYGYTF. CDR3 DNA: TGTGCCAGCAGTCAGGACAGGGTGAGCTATGGCTACACCTTC.

The CDR3 DNA sequence: TGTGCCAGCAGCTCCTCAGGGGGCCCGTCGAACACCGGGGAGCTGTTTTTT. Its protein product is CASSSSGGPSNTGELFF. This chain uses TRBV7-9 with TRBJ2-2, with 8 bases lining up with TRBD1. Germline CDR1 SEHNR, CDR2 FQNEAQ (reference sequence). With V trimmed by 4 bases and J by 0 bases, 7 bases remained unmatched. CDR3 size: 17 residues.